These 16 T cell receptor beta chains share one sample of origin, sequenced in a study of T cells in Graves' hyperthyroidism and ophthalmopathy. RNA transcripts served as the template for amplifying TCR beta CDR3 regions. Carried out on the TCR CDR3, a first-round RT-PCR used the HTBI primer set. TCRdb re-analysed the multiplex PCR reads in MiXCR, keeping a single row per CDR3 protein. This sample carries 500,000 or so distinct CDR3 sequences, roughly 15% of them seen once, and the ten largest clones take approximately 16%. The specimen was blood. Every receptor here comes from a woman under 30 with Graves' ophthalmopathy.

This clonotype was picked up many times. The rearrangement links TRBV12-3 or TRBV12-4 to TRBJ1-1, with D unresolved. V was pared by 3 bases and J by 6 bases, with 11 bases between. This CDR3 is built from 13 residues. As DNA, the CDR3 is TGTGCCAGCAGTTTGATGGCACCCCCTGAAGCTTTCTTT. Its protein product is CASSLMAPPEAFF.

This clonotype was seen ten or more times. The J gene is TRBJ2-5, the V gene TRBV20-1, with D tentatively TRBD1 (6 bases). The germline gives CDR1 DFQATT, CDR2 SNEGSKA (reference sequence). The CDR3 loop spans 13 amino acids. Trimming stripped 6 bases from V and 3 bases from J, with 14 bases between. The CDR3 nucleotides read TGCAGTGCCGAACAGGGTAACGAAGAGACCCAGTACTTC. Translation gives CSAEQGNEETQYF.

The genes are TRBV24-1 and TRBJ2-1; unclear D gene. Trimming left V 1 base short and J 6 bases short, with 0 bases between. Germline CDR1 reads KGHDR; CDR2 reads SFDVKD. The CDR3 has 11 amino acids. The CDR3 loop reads CATSDFNEQFF. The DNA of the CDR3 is TGTGCCACCAGTGATTTCAATGAGCAGTTCTTC.

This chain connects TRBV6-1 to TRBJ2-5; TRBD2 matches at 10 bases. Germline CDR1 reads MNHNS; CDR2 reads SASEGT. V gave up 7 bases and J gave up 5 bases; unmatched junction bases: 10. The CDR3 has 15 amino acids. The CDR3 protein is CASIARTSGDETQYF. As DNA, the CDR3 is TGTGCCAGCATAGCCAGGACTAGCGGTGATGAGACCCAGTACTTC.

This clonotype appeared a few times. Here the CDR3 reads CASSQYAGELFF. DNA of the CDR3: TGTGCCAGCAGCCAATACGCCGGGGAGCTGTTTTTT. This rearrangement joins TRBV3-1 to TRBJ2-2; no clear D gene. Trimming cost V 2 bases and J 6 bases, with 4 bases left between them. This CDR3 region has 12 residues. CDR1 and CDR2 (germline): LGHDT, YNNKEL (reference sequence).

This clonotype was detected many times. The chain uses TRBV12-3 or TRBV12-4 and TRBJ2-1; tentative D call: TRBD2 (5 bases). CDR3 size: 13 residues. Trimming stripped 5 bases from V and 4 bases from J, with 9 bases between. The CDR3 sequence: CASSPDLYNEQFF. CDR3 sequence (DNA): TGTGCCAGCAGTCCGGACTTATACAATGAGCAGTTCTTC.

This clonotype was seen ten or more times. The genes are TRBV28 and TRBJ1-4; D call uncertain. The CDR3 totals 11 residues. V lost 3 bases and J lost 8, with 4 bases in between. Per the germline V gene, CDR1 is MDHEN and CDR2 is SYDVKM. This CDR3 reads CASSFSEKLFF. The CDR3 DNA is TGTGCCAGCAGTTTTTCCGAAAAACTGTTTTTT. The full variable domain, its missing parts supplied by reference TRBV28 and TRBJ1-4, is DVKVTQSSRYLVKRTGEKVFLECVQDMDHENMFWYRQDPGLGLRLIYFSYDVKMKEKGDIPEGYSVSREKKERFSLILESASTNQTSMYLCASSFSEKLFFGSGTQLSVL.

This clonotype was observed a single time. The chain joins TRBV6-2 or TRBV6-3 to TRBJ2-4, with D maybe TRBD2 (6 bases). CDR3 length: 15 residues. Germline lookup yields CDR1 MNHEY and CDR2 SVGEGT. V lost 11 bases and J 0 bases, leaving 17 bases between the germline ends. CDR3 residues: CAGRMDYLAKNIQYF. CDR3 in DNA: TGTGCCGGTAGAATGGACTATCTAGCCAAAAACATTCAGTACTTC.

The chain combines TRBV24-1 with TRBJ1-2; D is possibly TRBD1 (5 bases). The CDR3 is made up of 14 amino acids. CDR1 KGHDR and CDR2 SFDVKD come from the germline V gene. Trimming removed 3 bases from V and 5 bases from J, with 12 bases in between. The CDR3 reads CATSDQDTVYGYTF. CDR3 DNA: TGTGCCACCAGTGATCAGGACACGGTATATGGCTACACCTTC.

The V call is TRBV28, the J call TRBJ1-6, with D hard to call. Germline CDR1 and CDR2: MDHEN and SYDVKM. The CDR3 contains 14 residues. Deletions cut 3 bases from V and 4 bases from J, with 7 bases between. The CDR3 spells CASSLGGYNSPLHF. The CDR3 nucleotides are TGTGCCAGCAGTTTGGGCGGATATAATTCACCCCTCCACTTT.

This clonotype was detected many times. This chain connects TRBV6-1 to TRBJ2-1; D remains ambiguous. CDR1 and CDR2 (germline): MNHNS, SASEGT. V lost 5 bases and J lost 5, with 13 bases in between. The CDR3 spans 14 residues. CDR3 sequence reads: CASSYGQGNNEQFF. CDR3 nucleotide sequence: TGTGCCAGCAGTTATGGGCAAGGTAACAATGAGCAGTTCTTC.

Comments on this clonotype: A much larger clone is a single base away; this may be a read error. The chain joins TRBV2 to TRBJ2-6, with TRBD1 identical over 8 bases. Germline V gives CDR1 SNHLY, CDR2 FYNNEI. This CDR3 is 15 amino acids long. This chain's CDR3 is CASIGQGRGANVPTF. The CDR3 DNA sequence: TGTGCCAGCATCGGACAGGGTCGTGGGGCCAACGTCCCGACTTTC.

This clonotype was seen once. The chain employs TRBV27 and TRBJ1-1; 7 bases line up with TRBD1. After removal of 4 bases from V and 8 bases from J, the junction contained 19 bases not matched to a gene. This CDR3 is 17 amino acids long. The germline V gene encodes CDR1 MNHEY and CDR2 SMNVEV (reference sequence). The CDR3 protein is CASSSATGILITDEAFF. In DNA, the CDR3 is TGTGCCAGCAGTTCCGCGACAGGGATCCTTATCACGGACGAAGCTTTCTTT.

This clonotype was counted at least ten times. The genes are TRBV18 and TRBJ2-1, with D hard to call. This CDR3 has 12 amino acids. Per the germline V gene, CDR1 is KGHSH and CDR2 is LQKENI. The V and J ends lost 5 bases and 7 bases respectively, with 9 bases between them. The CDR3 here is CASSTTSNEQFF. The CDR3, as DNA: TGTGCCAGCTCAACGACGAGTAATGAGCAGTTCTTC.

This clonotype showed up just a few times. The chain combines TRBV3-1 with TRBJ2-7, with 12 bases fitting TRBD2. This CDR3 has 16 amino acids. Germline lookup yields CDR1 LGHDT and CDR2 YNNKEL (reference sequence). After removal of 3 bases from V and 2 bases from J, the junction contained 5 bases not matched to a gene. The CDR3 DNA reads TGTGCCAGCAGCCATGCAGGACTAGCGGGGACCTACGAGCAGTACTTC. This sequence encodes CASSHAGLAGTYEQYF.

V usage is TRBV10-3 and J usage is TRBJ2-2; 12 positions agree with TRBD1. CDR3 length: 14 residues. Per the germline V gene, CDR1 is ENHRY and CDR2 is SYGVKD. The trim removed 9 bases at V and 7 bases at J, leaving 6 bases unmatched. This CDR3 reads CAIGTGGLGGELFF. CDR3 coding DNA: TGTGCCATTGGGACAGGGGGCTTGGGCGGGGAGCTGTTTTTT.